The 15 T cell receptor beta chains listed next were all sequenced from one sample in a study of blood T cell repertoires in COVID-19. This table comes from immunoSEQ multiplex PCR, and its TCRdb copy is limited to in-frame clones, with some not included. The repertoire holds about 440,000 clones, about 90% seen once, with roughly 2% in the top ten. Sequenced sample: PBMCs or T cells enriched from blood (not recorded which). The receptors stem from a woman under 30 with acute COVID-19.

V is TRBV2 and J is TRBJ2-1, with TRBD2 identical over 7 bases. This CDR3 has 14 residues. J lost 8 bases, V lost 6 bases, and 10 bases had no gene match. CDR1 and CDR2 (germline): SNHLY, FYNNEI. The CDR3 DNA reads TGTGCCAGCAGGGTAAGAACAACTAGCGATGAGCAGTTCTTC. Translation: CASRVRTTSDEQFF.

In nucleotides, the CDR3 is TGTGCCAGCAGCTTCGGGACAGGGGCCTATGGCTACACCTTC. Its translation is CASSFGTGAYGYTF. This chain links TRBV7-8 with TRBJ1-2, with TRBD1 matching 10 bases. Trimming took 3 bases from V and 4 from J; bases not matched to a gene: 2. Germline values: CDR1 SGHVS, CDR2 FQNEAQ. The CDR3 length is 14 residues.

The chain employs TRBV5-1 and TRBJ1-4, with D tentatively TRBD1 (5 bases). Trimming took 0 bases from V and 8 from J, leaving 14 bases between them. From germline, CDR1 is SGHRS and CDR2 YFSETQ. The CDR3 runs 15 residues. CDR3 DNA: TGCGCCAGCAGCTTGGCCGGCAGGGCCGGGGAAAAACTGTTTTTT. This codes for CASSLAGRAGEKLFF.

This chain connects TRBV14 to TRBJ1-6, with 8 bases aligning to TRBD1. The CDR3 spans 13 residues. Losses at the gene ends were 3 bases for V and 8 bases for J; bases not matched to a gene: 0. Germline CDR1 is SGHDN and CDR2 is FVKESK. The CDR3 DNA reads TGTGCCAGCAGCCAGGACAGGGATTCACCCCTCCACTTT. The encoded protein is CASSQDRDSPLHF. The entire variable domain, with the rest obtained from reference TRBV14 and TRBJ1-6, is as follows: EAGVTQFPSHSVIEKGQTVTLRCDPISGHDNLYWYRRVMGKEIKFLLHFVKESKQDESGMPNNRFLAERTGGTYSTLKVQPAELEDSGVYFCASSQDRDSPLHFGNGTRLTVT.

CDR3 residues: CASSQSPHNEQFF. The CDR3 DNA reads as TGTGCCAGCAGCCAAAGCCCTCACAATGAGCAGTTCTTC. The chain employs TRBV11-2 and TRBJ2-1; D is ambiguous. Germline lookup yields CDR1 SGHAT and CDR2 FQNNGV. V was clipped by 5 bases and J by 5 bases, with 10 bases between them. The CDR3 is made up of 13 amino acids.

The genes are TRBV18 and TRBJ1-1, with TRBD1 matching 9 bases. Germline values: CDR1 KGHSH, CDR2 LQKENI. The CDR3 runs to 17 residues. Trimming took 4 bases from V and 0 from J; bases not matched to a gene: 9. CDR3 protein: CASSQQTGGVVNTEAFF. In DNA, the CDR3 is TGTGCCAGCTCACAGCAGACAGGGGGTGTAGTGAACACTGAAGCTTTCTTT.

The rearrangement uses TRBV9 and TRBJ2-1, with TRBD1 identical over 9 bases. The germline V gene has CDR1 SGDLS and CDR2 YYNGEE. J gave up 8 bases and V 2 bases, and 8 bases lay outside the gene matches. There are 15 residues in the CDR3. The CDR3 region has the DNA TGTGCCAGCAGCGTGACAGGGGGTCCGATTTATGAGCAGTTCTTC. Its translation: CASSVTGGPIYEQFF.

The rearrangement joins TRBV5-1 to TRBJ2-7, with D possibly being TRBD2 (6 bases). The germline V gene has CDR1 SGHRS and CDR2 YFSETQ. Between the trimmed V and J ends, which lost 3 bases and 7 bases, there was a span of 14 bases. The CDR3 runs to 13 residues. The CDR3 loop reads CASSYHGTPEQYF. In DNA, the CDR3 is TGCGCCAGCAGCTACCACGGGACTCCAGAGCAGTACTTC.

CDR3 sequence reads: CASSRAGLAAPRLYF. DNA for the CDR3: TGTGCCAGCAGCCGCGCGGGACTAGCGGCTCCAAGGCTGTACTTC. The genes are TRBV3-1 (or the pseudogene TRBV3-2) and TRBJ2-4, with 11 bases that match TRBD2. This CDR3 is 15 amino acids long. In germline, CDR1 is LGHDT, CDR2 YNNKEL (reference sequence). The junction had 14 bases not matched to a gene; V was cut back by 4 bases and J by 15 bases.

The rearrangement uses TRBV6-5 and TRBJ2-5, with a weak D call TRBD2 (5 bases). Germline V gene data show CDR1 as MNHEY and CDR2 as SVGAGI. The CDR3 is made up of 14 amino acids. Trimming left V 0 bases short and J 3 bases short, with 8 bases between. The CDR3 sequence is CASSYSTKKETQYF. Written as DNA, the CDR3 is TGTGCCAGCAGTTACTCGACTAAAAAAGAGACCCAGTACTTC.

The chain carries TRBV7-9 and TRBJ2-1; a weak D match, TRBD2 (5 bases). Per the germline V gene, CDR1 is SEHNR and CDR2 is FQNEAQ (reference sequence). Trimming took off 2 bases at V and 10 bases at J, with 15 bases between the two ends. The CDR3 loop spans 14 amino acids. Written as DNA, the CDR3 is TGTGCCAGCAGCTTAAGTTACAGTGGCGGGGAGCAGTTCTTC. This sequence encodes CASSLSYSGGEQFF.

CDR3 region: CASSQTGSYGYTF. CDR3 bases: TGTGCCAGCAGTCAGACTGGTAGCTATGGCTACACCTTC. The rearrangement uses TRBV2 and TRBJ1-2; no reliable D call. The V gene lost 5 bases and the J gene lost 4 bases, with 11 bases spanning the gap. The length of the CDR3 is 13 residues. Germline V gene lookup returns CDR1 SNHLY and CDR2 FYNNEI.

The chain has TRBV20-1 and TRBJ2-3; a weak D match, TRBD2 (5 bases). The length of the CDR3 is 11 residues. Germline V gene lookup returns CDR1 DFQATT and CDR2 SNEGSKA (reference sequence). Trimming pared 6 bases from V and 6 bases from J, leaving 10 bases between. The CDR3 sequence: CSAALADTQYF. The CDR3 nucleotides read TGCAGTGCAGCATTAGCGGATACGCAGTATTTT.

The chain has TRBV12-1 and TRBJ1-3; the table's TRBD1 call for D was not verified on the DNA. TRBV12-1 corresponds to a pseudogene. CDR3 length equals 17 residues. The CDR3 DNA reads TGTGCCAGCAGCTTTCACAGGGAAGCGTCCTCTGGAAACACCATATATTTT. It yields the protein CASSFHREASSGNTIYF.

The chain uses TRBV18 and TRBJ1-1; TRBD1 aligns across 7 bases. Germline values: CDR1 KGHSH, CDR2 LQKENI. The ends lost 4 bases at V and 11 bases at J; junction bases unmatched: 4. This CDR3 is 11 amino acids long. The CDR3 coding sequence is TGTGCCAGCTCACGACAGGGTAACGCTTTCTTT. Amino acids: CASSRQGNAFF. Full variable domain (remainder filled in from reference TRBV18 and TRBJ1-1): NAGVMQNPRHLVRRRGQEARLRCSPMKGHSHVYWYRQLPEEGLKFMVYLQKENIIDESGMPKERFSAEFPKEGPSILRIQQVVRGDSAAYFCASSRQGNAFFGQGTRLTVV.